One and the same sample provided the 17 T cell receptor beta chains below, sequenced in a study of blood T cell repertoires in COVID-19. Method: immunoSEQ multiplex PCR; TCRdb's copy keeps in-frame clones and lacks some. The table lists 200,000 to 250,000 clones, 75% to 85% of them singletons. Sample: peripheral blood. These receptors were taken from a woman between 65 and 79 years old with COVID-19, enrolled during active disease.

The chain links TRBV7-9 to TRBJ2-3; 12 nucleotides agree with TRBD2. The length of the CDR3 is 17 residues. V trimming: 5 bases; J trimming: 5 bases; junction bases outside the gene matches: 11. Germline CDR1 reads SEHNR; CDR2 reads FQNEAQ (reference sequence). Here the CDR3 reads CASSPGLAGRRRDTQYF. CDR3 bases: TGTGCCAGCAGCCCGGGACTAGCGGGCCGAAGGAGAGATACGCAGTATTTT.

The chain recombines TRBV19 with TRBJ1-1; 7 bases agree with TRBD1. The CDR3 is 15 residues long. Looked up from germline, CDR1 is LNHDA and CDR2 is SQIVND (reference sequence). The ends lost 3 bases at V and 2 bases at J; junction bases unmatched: 6. CDR3 sequence reads: CASSIQGVVNTEAFF. CDR3 coding DNA: TGTGCCAGTAGTATCCAGGGGGTGGTAAACACTGAAGCTTTCTTT.

The genes are TRBV27 and TRBJ1-2, with TRBD1 identical over 7 bases. Germline trimming cut 1 base from V and 7 bases from J; bases unmatched to any gene: 3. Germline V gene data show CDR1 as MNHEY and CDR2 as SMNVEV (reference sequence). This CDR3 is 13 amino acids long. The CDR3 spells CASSLYRGGGYTF. The CDR3 DNA reads as TGTGCCAGCAGTTTATACAGGGGCGGTGGCTACACCTTC.

V gene TRBV18 combines with J gene TRBJ2-3; D is possibly TRBD2 (5 bases). Germline V CDR1 and CDR2: KGHSH, LQKENI. The CDR3 is 13 residues long. Trimming left V 11 bases short and J 2 bases short, with 14 bases between. CDR3 loop: CAAGPGITDTQYF. The CDR3 DNA reads TGTGCCGCTGGGCCGGGGATCACAGATACGCAGTATTTT.

The rearrangement uses TRBV9 and TRBJ1-1, with TRBD1 matching over 8 bases. This CDR3 comprises 14 residues. The V gene's germline CDR1 is SGDLS and CDR2 YYNGEE. With 6 bases clipped from V and 2 bases from J, the junction kept 6 bases outside the gene matches. The chain's CDR3 is CASKTGASNTEAFF. CDR3 DNA sequence: TGTGCCAGCAAGACAGGGGCTTCAAACACTGAAGCTTTCTTT. Full variable domain (missing parts from reference TRBV9 and TRBJ1-1): DSGVTQTPKHLITATGQRVTLRCSPRSGDLSVYWYQQSLDQGLQFLIQYYNGEERAKGNILERFSAQQFPDLHSELNLSSLELGDSALYFCASKTGASNTEAFFGQGTRLTVV.

This sequence joins TRBV7-9 and TRBJ2-5, with D maybe TRBD2 (6 bases). With 2 bases removed from V and 5 bases from J, the gap between germline ends came to 15 bases. CDR3 length: 15 amino acids. Looked up from germline, CDR1 is SEHNR and CDR2 is FQNEAQ (reference sequence). Here the CDR3 DNA reads TGTGCCAGCAGCTTAACAAAACGGGAGAAGGAGACCCAGTACTTC. Translated: CASSLTKREKETQYF.

V usage is TRBV7-8 and J usage is TRBJ1-2; 7 bases fit TRBD1. J was trimmed by 3 bases and V by 5 bases; bases with no gene match: 3. CDR3 size: 13 residues. Germline CDR1 and CDR2: SGHVS and FQNEAQ. CDR3 sequence: CASSHDRDYGYTF. CDR3 nucleotide sequence: TGTGCCAGCAGCCACGACAGGGACTATGGCTACACCTTC.

Points on this clone: One junction end disagrees with the germline gene, perhaps due to a read error. This chain joins TRBV10-3 and TRBJ2-3; D perhaps matches TRBD2 (9 bases). The CDR3 loop spans 13 amino acids. Germline-derived CDR1 and CDR2 are ENHRY and SYGVKD. In DNA, the CDR3 is TGTGCCGTATCCGGGGACAGGAGCCAGGGACTAGCTTTT. Its protein is CAVSGDRSQGLAF.

This chain links TRBV5-1 with TRBJ1-4; TRBD1 aligns across 10 bases. V shed 4 bases, J shed 5 bases, and the junction held 14 bases outside the gene matches. This CDR3 region has 18 residues. CDR1 and CDR2 from the germline V gene are SGHRS and YFSETQ. The CDR3 protein is CASSGGDGGQGSNEKLFF. The CDR3 DNA reads TGCGCCAGCAGCGGTGGGGACGGGGGACAGGGGTCGAATGAAAAACTGTTTTTT.

The chain links TRBV5-1 to TRBJ2-1; 13 bases align to TRBD2. This CDR3 has 16 residues. Per germline, CDR1 SGHRS and CDR2 YFSETQ. The V gene end was trimmed by 4 bases and the J gene end by 10 bases; junction bases not matched to a gene: 11. The CDR3: CASSLELAGGPGEQFF. CDR3 DNA: TGCGCCAGCAGCCTGGAACTAGCGGGAGGGCCAGGGGAGCAGTTCTTC.

V gene TRBV6-5 combines with J gene TRBJ1-4; 9 bases align to TRBD1. This CDR3 is 14 amino acids long. Trimming removed 6 bases from V and 4 bases from J; junction bases left unmatched: 3. Germline CDR1 MNHEY, CDR2 SVGAGI. The CDR3 DNA follows: TGTGCCAGCAGACAGACAGGGGGTAATGAAAAACTGTTTTTT. As protein: CASRQTGGNEKLFF.

The chain joins TRBV29-1 to TRBJ2-6, with 13 bases aligning to TRBD2. The CDR3 is 17 amino acids. J lost 1 base, V lost 7 bases, and 7 bases had no gene match. Germline V lookup: CDR1 SQVTM, CDR2 ANQGSEA. CDR3 in DNA: TGCAGCGCCGACACGGGACTAGCGGGATCTGGGGCCAACGTCCTGACTTTC. Its protein is CSADTGLAGSGANVLTF.

The rearrangement links TRBV19 to TRBJ2-7, with 14 bases fitting TRBD2. The ends lost 2 bases at V and 8 bases at J; junction bases unmatched: 8. The CDR3 length is 16 residues. The germline CDR1 and CDR2 sequences are LNHDA and SQIVND (reference sequence). The CDR3 loop is CASSINPGTSGSKQYF. DNA of the CDR3: TGTGCCAGTAGTATAAATCCCGGGACTAGCGGGAGTAAGCAGTACTTC.

This chain connects TRBV5-1 to TRBJ2-1, with TRBD2 matching 13 bases. V lost 6 bases and J lost 4; bases outside the gene matches: 7. CDR1 SGHRS and CDR2 YFSETQ come from the germline V gene. This CDR3 has 16 residues. CDR3 bases: TGCGCCAGCAATGACCCGGGACTAGCGGGATACAATGAGCAGTTCTTC. Its translation is CASNDPGLAGYNEQFF. Full variable domain (rest looked up from reference TRBV5-1 and TRBJ2-1): KAGVTQTPRYLIKTRGQQVTLSCSPISGHRSVSWYQQTPGQGLQFLFEYFSETQRNKGNFPGRFSGRQFSNSRSEMNVSTLELGDSALYLCASNDPGLAGYNEQFFGPGTRLTVL.

This chain links TRBV5-4 with TRBJ2-1; 8 bases match TRBD1. V gave up 4 bases and J gave up 3 bases; unmatched junction bases: 15. The CDR3 spans 18 residues. CDR1 is SGHNT, CDR2 YYREEE, per germline (reference sequence). The CDR3 DNA sequence: TGTGCCAGCAGCCCCGTGCTGTCTCAGGGGGCGGGCTACAATGAGCAGTTCTTC. Amino acids: CASSPVLSQGAGYNEQFF.

This clone turned up a few times. CDR3 in amino acids: CASSSSTGGFYEQYF. The CDR3 DNA reads TGCGCCAGCAGCTCCTCGACAGGGGGCTTCTACGAGCAGTACTTC. This sequence joins TRBV5-1 and TRBJ2-7; 10 bases line up with TRBD1. This CDR3 has 15 amino acids. CDR1 and CDR2 from the germline V gene are SGHRS and YFSETQ. Germline trimming cut 3 bases from V and 3 bases from J; bases unmatched to any gene: 6.

This rearrangement joins TRBV28 to TRBJ1-1, with TRBD1 as a possible D gene (5 bases). V lost 4 bases and J 4 bases, leaving 13 bases between the germline ends. Germline values: CDR1 MDHEN, CDR2 SYDVKM. The CDR3 has 14 amino acids. CDR3 coding DNA: TGTGCCAGCAGTTCTGGGGGGACGGGCACTGAAGCTTTCTTT. Translated, it gives CASSSGGTGTEAFF. Filled out from reference TRBV28 and TRBJ1-1, the complete variable domain reads DVKVTQSSRYLVKRTGEKVFLECVQDMDHENMFWYRQDPGLGLRLIYFSYDVKMKEKGDIPEGYSVSREKKERFSLILESASTNQTSMYLCASSSGGTGTEAFFGQGTRLTVV.